This record covers a single T cell receptor beta chain. The protocol was immunoSEQ multiplex PCR, while the TCRdb copy is restricted to in-frame clones and leaves out a portion. The sample includes almost 250,000 clones, around nine tenths of them seen just once. This CDR3 has 12 amino acids. The germline gives CDR1 ENHRY, CDR2 SYGVKD. The V end lost 10 bases, the J end lost 1 base, and 9 bases lay between the germline ends. These data come from a study of blood T cell repertoires in COVID-19. The receptor was isolated from a woman aged 45-59 years who had recovered from COVID-19. The rearrangement uses TRBV10-3 and TRBJ2-3; D might be TRBD1 (6 bases). Input material: PBMCs or T cells enriched from blood (not recorded which). This chain's CDR3 is CATGQRTDTQYF. The CDR3 DNA reads TGTGCCACGGGACAACGCACAGATACGCAGTATTTT.